The clone carrying this TCR beta chain was counted only a few times. This entry is derived from a study of blood T cell repertoires in COVID-19. Data came from immunoSEQ multiplex PCR; TCRdb stores just in-frame clones and leaves some out. This table holds some 150,000 clones, around 90% found once. The CDR3 runs 15 residues. Germline trimming cut 1 base from V and 5 bases from J; bases unmatched to any gene: 7. CDR1 is SNHLY and CDR2 is FYNNEI in the germline V gene. The receptor was derived from a human donor in a cohort sampled during active COVID-19. Source material: peripheral blood. The chain is built from TRBV2 and TRBJ2-7; 8 positions agree with TRBD2. CDR3 residues: CASSEDRTSRHEQYF. CDR3 coding DNA: TGTGCCAGCAGTGAAGATCGGACTAGCCGGCACGAGCAGTACTTC.